The 10 T cell receptor beta chains below were found in one sample sequenced in a study of CD8 T cells in Susac syndrome. RNA totalling about 0.5 to 1 ug underwent reverse transcription with random hexamers. TCRdb re-called the immunoSEQ multiplex PCR reads with MiXCR, one entry per CDR3 protein. This sample has some 260,000 distinct CDR3 sequences, with about 88% found just once. The specimen was CD8+ T cells from PBMCs. These receptors were obtained from a human donor with multiple sclerosis.

CDR3: CASSLQGANYEQYF. CDR3 nucleotides: TGTGCCAGCAGTTTGCAGGGGGCTAACTACGAGCAGTACTTC. The chain recombines TRBV27 with TRBJ2-7; 8 bases match TRBD1. This CDR3 spans 14 amino acids. The V segment lost 3 bases and the J segment 3 bases; nucleotides outside the gene matches: 4. CDR1 and CDR2 (germline): MNHEY, SMNVEV (reference sequence).

The chain joins TRBV7-9 to TRBJ1-1, with 8 bases matching TRBD1. The length of the CDR3 is 17 residues. The V gene end was trimmed by 4 bases and the J gene end by 2 bases; junction bases not matched to a gene: 12. Germline CDR1 reads SEHNR; CDR2 reads FQNEAQ (reference sequence). The CDR3 spells CASSSSRRQGRNTEAFF. In DNA form, the CDR3 reads TGTGCCAGCAGCTCCTCCCGCCGACAGGGGAGAAACACTGAAGCTTTCTTT.

J is TRBJ1-1 and V is TRBV18; the D is unclear. V was pared by 0 bases and J by 1 base, with 9 bases between. Germline loops: CDR1 KGHSH, CDR2 LQKENI. This CDR3 contains 15 residues. The CDR3 DNA sequence: TGTGCCAGCTCACCACCCCGCGTTCGGAACACTGAAGCTTTCTTT. It is translated as CASSPPRVRNTEAFF.

V gene TRBV30 combines with J gene TRBJ1-5, with unresolved D. The germline V and J ends were trimmed by 2 bases and 0 bases, with 8 bases remaining between them. In germline, CDR1 is GTSNPN, CDR2 SVGIG (reference sequence). This CDR3 contains 14 residues. The CDR3 nucleotides read TGTGCCTGGAGTAAGTCAGGTAGCAATCAGCCCCAGCATTTT. This gives the protein CAWSKSGSNQPQHF.

This clonotype has just a few counts. CDR3 DNA sequence: TGTGCCAGCATCACTAGCGGGAGGACTGAGCAGTTCTTC. It specifies CASITSGRTEQFF. The rearrangement joins TRBV2 to TRBJ2-1; the match to TRBD2 covers 12 bases. The V and J ends lost 7 bases and 9 bases, in that order; junction bases with no gene match: 4. Germline V lookup: CDR1 SNHLY, CDR2 FYNNEI. CDR3 size: 13 residues.

The chain joins TRBV11-2 to TRBJ2-1, with TRBD1 as a possible D gene (5 bases). Germline CDR1 SGHAT, CDR2 FQNNGV. This CDR3 comprises 15 residues. V lost 6 bases, J lost 4 bases, and 16 bases lay in between. CDR3 sequence reads: CASSIGPRAYNEQFF. In DNA form, the CDR3 reads TGTGCCAGCAGTATAGGACCCAGGGCGTACAATGAGCAGTTCTTC.

The genes are TRBV21-1 and TRBJ1-5. TRBV21-1 is marked as a pseudogene. This CDR3 contains 14 residues. CDR3: CASSRPSSNQPQHF. In DNA, the CDR3 is TGTGCCAGCAGCAGACCCAGTAGCAATCAGCCCCAGCATTTT.

V is TRBV4-2 and J is TRBJ2-3, with TRBD1 identical over 9 bases. The CDR3 length is 16 residues. J gave up 1 base and V 4 bases, and 6 bases lay outside the gene matches. Germline CDR1 and CDR2: LGHNA and YNFKEQ. As DNA, the CDR3 is TGTGCCAGCAGCCCGCGACAGGGGGATCGCACAGATACGCAGTATTTT. Translated: CASSPRQGDRTDTQYF.

This rearrangement joins TRBV5-4 to TRBJ1-4, with D perhaps TRBD1 (5 bases). The CDR3 length is 14 residues. Germline loops: CDR1 SGHNT, CDR2 YYREEE (reference sequence). The V end was cut by 4 bases, the J end by 5 bases, with 12 bases between. As DNA, the CDR3 is TGTGCCAGCAGCCCGACAGCCGTAAATGAAAAACTGTTTTTT. Translated: CASSPTAVNEKLFF.

V gene TRBV11-2 combines with J gene TRBJ2-1; D not certain. The CDR3 contains 15 residues. V shed 1 base and J shed 0 bases, with 7 bases lying between them. Looked up from germline, CDR1 is SGHAT and CDR2 is FQNNGV. In nucleotides, the CDR3 is TGTGCCAGCAGCTTAGGTGGAAACTCCTACAATGAGCAGTTCTTC. Amino acids: CASSLGGNSYNEQFF.